This T cell receptor beta chain was observed in a study of blood T cell repertoires in COVID-19. Study-level background: Samples of COVID-19 (acute and convalescent) were obtained from the United States, Italy and Spain. Nucleic acid was either cDNA or gDNA, and it came from T cells, B-cell-depleted T cells, or PBMCs.

The CDR3 is made up of 15 amino acids. The V gene lost 4 bases and the J gene lost 4 bases, with 17 bases spanning the gap. Germline V gene sequence: CDR1 MDHEN, CDR2 SYDVKM. In the source study's methods: Amplification from reference gene primers served as the basis for estimated nucleated cell counts. Using immunoSEQ multiplex PCR, the repertoire was profiled, and TCRdb retains in-frame clones only, with some absent. The DNA was the basis for D and trimming; V, J and clone size are from that table. The sample lists 65,000 to 90,000 clones; about 83% were seen once. This clone was observed a handful of times.

Sequencing was performed on peripheral blood. This clonotype was obtained from a man between 25 and 39 years old with acute or convalescent COVID-19. This chain joins TRBV28 and TRBJ2-7; tentative D call: TRBD2 (7 bases). This chain's CDR3 is CASSSHGGGKYEQYF. CDR3 nucleotide sequence: TGTGCCAGCAGTTCCCATGGGGGGGGCAAGTACGAGCAGTACTTC.